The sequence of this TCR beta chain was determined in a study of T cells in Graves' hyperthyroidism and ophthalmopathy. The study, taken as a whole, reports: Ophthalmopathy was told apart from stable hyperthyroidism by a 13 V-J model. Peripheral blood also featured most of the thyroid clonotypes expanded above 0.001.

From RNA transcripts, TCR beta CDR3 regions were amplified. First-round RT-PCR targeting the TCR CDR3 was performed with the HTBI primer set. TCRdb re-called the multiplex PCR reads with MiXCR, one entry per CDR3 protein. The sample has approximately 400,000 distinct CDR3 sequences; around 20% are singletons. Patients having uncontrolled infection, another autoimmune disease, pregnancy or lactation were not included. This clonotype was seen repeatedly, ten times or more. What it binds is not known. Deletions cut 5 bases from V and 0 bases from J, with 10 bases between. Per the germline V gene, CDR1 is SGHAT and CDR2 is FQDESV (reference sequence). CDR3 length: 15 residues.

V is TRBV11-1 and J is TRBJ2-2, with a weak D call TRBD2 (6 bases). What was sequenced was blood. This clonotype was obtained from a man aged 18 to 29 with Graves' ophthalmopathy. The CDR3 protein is CASSQQRANTGELFF. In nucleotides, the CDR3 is TGTGCCAGCAGCCAACAGCGGGCGAACACCGGGGAGCTGTTTTTT.